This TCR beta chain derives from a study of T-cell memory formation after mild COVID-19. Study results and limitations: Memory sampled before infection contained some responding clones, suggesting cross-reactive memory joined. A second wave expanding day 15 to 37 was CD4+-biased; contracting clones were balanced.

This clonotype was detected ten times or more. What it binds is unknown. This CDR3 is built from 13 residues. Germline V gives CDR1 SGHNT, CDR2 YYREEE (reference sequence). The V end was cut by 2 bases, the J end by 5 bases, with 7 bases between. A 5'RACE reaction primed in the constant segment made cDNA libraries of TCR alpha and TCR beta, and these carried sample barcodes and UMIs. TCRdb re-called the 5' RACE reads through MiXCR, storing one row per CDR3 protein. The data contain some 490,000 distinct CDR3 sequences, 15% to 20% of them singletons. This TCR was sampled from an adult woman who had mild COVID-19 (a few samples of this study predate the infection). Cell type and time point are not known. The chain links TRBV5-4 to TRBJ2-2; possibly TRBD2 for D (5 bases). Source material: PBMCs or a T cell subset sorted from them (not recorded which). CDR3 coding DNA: TGTGCCAGCAGCTTACTAGAGACCGGGGAGCTGTTTTTT. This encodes CASSLLETGELFF. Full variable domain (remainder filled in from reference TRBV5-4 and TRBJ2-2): ETGVTQSPTHLIKTRGQQVTLRCSSQSGHNTVSWYQQALGQGPQFIFQYYREEENGRGNFPPRFSGLQFPNYSSELNVNALELDDSALYLCASSLLETGELFFGEGSRLTVL.